The clone carrying this T cell receptor (beta chain) was counted once. The protocol was immunoSEQ multiplex PCR, while the TCRdb copy is restricted to in-frame clones and leaves out a portion. Altogether 140,000 to 150,000 clones are present, approximately 85% being singletons, with the ten largest covering 3% to 3.5%. The data originate from a study of blood T cell repertoires in COVID-19. Study background: PBMCs, B-cell-depleted T cells, or T cells provided the cDNA or gDNA that made up the material.

The CDR3 is made up of 13 amino acids. The V gene's germline CDR1 is GTSNPN and CDR2 SVGIG (reference sequence). V shed 1 base and J shed 2 bases, with 8 bases lying between them. The receptor comes from a woman aged 45-65 years with acute COVID-19. Specimen: PBMCs or T cells enriched from blood (not recorded which). The chain couples TRBV30 to TRBJ1-1; D perhaps matches TRBD1 (6 bases). CDR3 sequence reads: CAWSGTANTEAFF. The CDR3 nucleotides read TGTGCCTGGAGTGGGACAGCCAACACTGAAGCTTTCTTT.